What follows are 25 T cell receptor beta chains derived from one specimen sequenced in a study of patients and donors after allogeneic stem cell transplantation. From the RT-PCR reads, TCRdb called clonotypes with MiXCR, one entry per CDR3 protein. Found here are about a million distinct CDR3 sequences, roughly 18% of them singletons; the top ten hold roughly 6%. Sequencing was done on a sample of blood, either unsorted or a sorted T cell fraction (not recorded which). The receptor source for this set is a human donor who was either an allogeneic HSCT recipient or a stem cell or donor lymphocyte infusion donor (not recorded which). It is not recorded whose cells these are; they may come from a transplant donor.

This clonotype was picked up a small number of times. This chain joins TRBV7-6 and TRBJ1-1, with 8 bases lining up with TRBD1. The CDR3 runs to 15 residues. Germline assignment: CDR1 SGHVS and CDR2 FNYEAQ. The trim removed 0 bases at V and 0 bases at J, leaving 0 bases unmatched. CDR3 DNA sequence: TGTGCCAGCAGCTTAGCGGGACAGGTGAACACTGAAGCTTTCTTT. Translated: CASSLAGQVNTEAFF.

This clonotype has a single count. A read error is possible here, since a much larger clone lies one base away. Here the CDR3 omits its conserved ending phenylalanine or tryptophan, so a read error is the likely source. V gene TRBV5-1 combines with J gene TRBJ2-1; 15 nucleotides align to TRBD2. This CDR3 has 16 amino acids. V lost 0 bases and J lost 8; bases outside the gene matches: 3. The V gene's germline CDR1 is SGHRS and CDR2 YFSETQ. CDR3 sequence reads: CASSLEGTSGRHEQFY. In DNA form, the CDR3 reads TGCGCCAGCAGCTTGGAGGGGACTAGCGGGAGGCATGAGCAGTTCTAC.

The chain employs TRBV7-8 and TRBJ1-2; D gene unclear. Germline loops: CDR1 SGHVS, CDR2 FQNEAQ. V was pared by 1 base and J by 0 bases, with 12 bases between. The CDR3 contains 16 residues. CDR3 residues: CASSLVIESSNYGYTF. In DNA form, the CDR3 reads TGTGCCAGCAGCTTAGTTATTGAAAGCTCTAACTATGGCTACACCTTC.

This clonotype was observed a handful of times. CDR3 bases: TGTGCCAGCATTCCCCGTTCTATCACCTACGAGCAGTACTTC. Amino acid sequence: CASIPRSITYEQYF. The V and J genes are TRBV28 and TRBJ2-7; D gene ambiguous. The CDR3 consists of 14 residues. V lost 7 bases and J 2 bases, leaving 15 bases between the germline ends. From germline, CDR1 is MDHEN and CDR2 SYDVKM.

There are a few counts of this clonotype. The V and J genes are TRBV10-3 and TRBJ2-3, with D perhaps matching TRBD1 (6 bases). CDR1 is ENHRY, CDR2 SYGVKD, per germline. Trimming took off 3 bases at V and 5 bases at J, with 18 bases between the two ends. The CDR3 sequence is 16 residues long. CDR3 nucleotide sequence: TGTGCCATCAGTGAATACGTGACAGGCGAGGGAGATACGCAGTATTTT. This codes for CAISEYVTGEGDTQYF.

This clonotype has more than one count but fewer than ten. V gene TRBV5-1 combines with J gene TRBJ2-1, with TRBD1 matching over 8 bases. Per germline, CDR1 SGHRS and CDR2 YFSETQ. V trimming: 4 bases; J trimming: 3 bases; junction bases outside the gene matches: 9. CDR3 size: 16 residues. CDR3: CASSQRGQGNYNEQFF. The CDR3 coding sequence is TGCGCCAGCAGCCAAAGAGGACAGGGCAACTACAATGAGCAGTTCTTC.

This clonotype was detected a few times. This chain joins TRBV14 and TRBJ2-1, with 11 bases identical to TRBD2. This CDR3 contains 16 residues. Per germline, CDR1 SGHDN and CDR2 FVKESK. Germline trimming cut 4 bases from V and 5 bases from J; bases unmatched to any gene: 7. CDR3 residues: CASSPQTSGIHNEQFF. The CDR3 DNA follows: TGTGCCAGCAGCCCGCAGACTAGCGGGATCCACAATGAGCAGTTCTTC.

This clonotype has more than one count but fewer than ten. V and J are TRBV2 and TRBJ2-2, with D unclear. Trimming stripped 6 bases from V and 4 bases from J, with 15 bases between. Germline V gives CDR1 SNHLY, CDR2 FYNNEI. There are 15 residues in the CDR3. The CDR3 sequence is CASRANKETTGELFF. CDR3 sequence (DNA): TGTGCCAGCAGAGCCAACAAGGAAACCACCGGGGAGCTGTTTTTT.

This clonotype was seen a few times. The chain employs TRBV19 and TRBJ1-2; D may be TRBD1 (5 bases). The CDR3 length is 13 residues. Germline CDR1 and CDR2: LNHDA and SQIVND (reference sequence). Between the trimmed V and J ends, which lost 5 bases and 3 bases, there was a span of 10 bases. CDR3 DNA: TGTGCCAGTAGTCTCGGGACCTACTATGGCTACACCTTC. The encoded protein is CASSLGTYYGYTF.

In its sample, this clonotype was seen a few times. As DNA, the CDR3 is TGTGCCAGCACGGTAACAGGGGGCCCCAAAAACATTCAGTACTTC. Protein product: CASTVTGGPKNIQYF. This chain connects TRBV6-1 to TRBJ2-4; 9 bases map to TRBD1. This CDR3 is 15 amino acids long. The germline gives CDR1 MNHNS, CDR2 SASEGT. V trimming: 7 bases; J trimming: 2 bases; junction bases outside the gene matches: 6.

The V and J genes are TRBV3-1 and TRBJ1-1, with D possibly being TRBD1 (5 bases). V lost 4 bases to trimming and J lost 11 bases, with 23 bases between them. The CDR3 has 15 residues. Germline-derived CDR1 and CDR2 are LGHDT and YNNKEL (reference sequence). CDR3 in amino acids: CASSPTGADKSRAFF. DNA of the CDR3: TGTGCCAGCAGCCCTACCGGGGCAGACAAGTCGAGGGCTTTCTTT.

This sequence joins TRBV9 and TRBJ1-1; D is undetermined. Germline V gives CDR1 SGDLS, CDR2 YYNGEE. The CDR3 has 13 amino acids. Trimming left V 3 bases short and J 4 bases short, with 10 bases between. Written as DNA, the CDR3 is TGTGCCAGCAGCGCTCAGGTGGGCACTGAAGCTTTCTTT. This encodes CASSAQVGTEAFF.

The J gene is TRBJ2-2, the V gene TRBV5-1; D unclear. Germline V lookup: CDR1 SGHRS, CDR2 YFSETQ. The CDR3 has 14 residues. V lost 6 bases and J 0 bases, leaving 9 bases between the germline ends. The CDR3, as DNA: TGCGCCAGCATGGATCAGCCGAACACCGGGGAGCTGTTTTTT. As protein: CASMDQPNTGELFF.

This clonotype appeared a few times. This rearrangement joins TRBV20-1 to TRBJ2-7; TRBD2 matches at 15 bases. The V gene end was trimmed by 6 bases and the J gene end by 0 bases; junction bases not matched to a gene: 12. Germline V gene lookup returns CDR1 DFQATT and CDR2 SNEGSKA (reference sequence). The CDR3 runs to 18 residues. CDR3 nucleotides: TGCAGTGCGCTAGTTTGGGGACTAGCGGGGGGACTCTCCTACGAGCAGTACTTC. This codes for CSALVWGLAGGLSYEQYF.

The chain employs TRBV4-3 and TRBJ1-2; D not resolved. V lost 0 bases, J lost 8 bases, and 7 bases lay in between. This CDR3 is built from 12 residues. Germline V gives CDR1 LGHNA, CDR2 YSLEER. CDR3 protein: CASSQDRGGYTF. CDR3 nucleotide sequence: TGCGCCAGCAGCCAAGATCGGGGAGGCTACACCTTC.

This clonotype has at least ten counts. This chain joins TRBV12-1 and TRBJ1-1; TRBD1 is taken as the D call from the table, unchecked against the DNA. TRBV12-1 is recorded as a pseudogene. The CDR3 runs 14 residues. The CDR3 DNA follows: TGTGCCAGCAGCGCCCTCACAGGGAACACTGAAGCTTTCTTT. Translated, it gives CASSALTGNTEAFF.

This clonotype appeared once. V usage is TRBV27 and J usage is TRBJ2-7; a possible D gene is TRBD2 (6 bases). The CDR3 is 14 amino acids. Trimming shortened V by 3 bases and J by 5 bases, and 14 bases separated the two germline ends. The germline gives CDR1 MNHEY, CDR2 SMNVEV (reference sequence). The CDR3 DNA follows: TGTGCCAGCAGTTTTGGGCGGGACTTCAACGAGCAGTACTTC. Protein product: CASSFGRDFNEQYF.

The gene calls are TRBV5-1 and TRBJ1-4; tentatively, D is TRBD1 (6 bases). CDR3 length: 15 amino acids. The germline gives CDR1 SGHRS, CDR2 YFSETQ. Between the trimmed V and J ends, which lost 4 bases and 5 bases, there was a span of 15 bases. CDR3 loop: CASSRKDSLNEKLFF. The DNA of the CDR3 is TGCGCCAGCAGCCGTAAGGACAGCCTAAATGAAAAACTGTTTTTT.

This clonotype was seen only a few times. The rearrangement links TRBV24-1 to TRBJ2-1, with no clear D. Germline V lookup: CDR1 KGHDR, CDR2 SFDVKD. The CDR3 spans 12 residues. The V gene lost 6 bases and the J gene lost 5 bases, with 7 bases spanning the gap. DNA for the CDR3: TGTGCCACCAGTCCAGGACACAATGAGCAGTTCTTC. Amino acid sequence: CATSPGHNEQFF.

The chain recombines TRBV20-1 with TRBJ2-2; a possible D gene is TRBD2 (5 bases). This CDR3 has 13 amino acids. Germline values: CDR1 DFQATT, CDR2 SNEGSKA (reference sequence). The CDR3 is CGSRGTGTGELFF. The CDR3 DNA follows: TGCGGGTCCCGGGGTACGGGCACCGGGGAGCTGTTTTTT.

This clonotype was seen repeatedly, ten times or more. J is TRBJ1-1 and V is TRBV5-1, with unresolved D. The CDR3 runs 12 residues. Germline assignment: CDR1 SGHRS and CDR2 YFSETQ. The V gene lost 7 bases and the J gene lost 4 bases, with 11 bases spanning the gap. CDR3 protein: CASGGEGTEAFF. The CDR3 bases are TGCGCCAGCGGCGGGGAGGGCACTGAAGCTTTCTTT.

The J gene is TRBJ1-5, the V gene TRBV24-1; possibly TRBD1 for D (6 bases). V was pared by 4 bases and J by 3 bases, with 15 bases between. CDR1 and CDR2 from the germline V gene are KGHDR and SFDVKD. The CDR3 contains 16 residues. CDR3 region: CATSDNREGVNQPQHF. CDR3 nucleotides: TGTGCCACCAGTGACAACAGGGAAGGGGTCAATCAGCCCCAGCATTTT.

The chain has TRBV4-1 and TRBJ2-7; a possible D gene is TRBD1 (5 bases). The germline V gene encodes CDR1 MGHRA and CDR2 YSYEKL. The ends were cut back, 8 bases at V and 5 bases at J, with 16 bases in the middle. The CDR3 is 13 amino acids. The CDR3 region has the DNA TGCGCCAGCTGTTTCAGGGTGGGGAACGAGCAGTACTTC. Amino acid sequence: CASCFRVGNEQYF.

This clonotype was observed a handful of times. The rearrangement links TRBV29-1 to TRBJ2-7, with D maybe TRBD2 (5 bases). The CDR3 consists of 12 residues. The germline V and J ends were trimmed by 4 bases and 3 bases, with 10 bases remaining between them. The germline V gene encodes CDR1 SQVTM and CDR2 ANQGSEA. The CDR3 sequence: CSVGASSYEQYF. The CDR3 DNA reads as TGCAGCGTTGGTGCTAGCAGCTACGAGCAGTACTTC.

V usage is TRBV9 and J usage is TRBJ2-1, with 8 bases lining up with TRBD2. The CDR3 contains 17 residues. The junction had 11 bases not matched to a gene; V was cut back by 0 bases and J by 6 bases. CDR1 and CDR2 from the germline V gene are SGDLS and YYNGEE. DNA of the CDR3: TGTGCCAGCAGCGTAGCTACAGGACTAGCTGGAGTCAATGAGCAGTTCTTC. It encodes CASSVATGLAGVNEQFF.